This is a list of T cell receptor beta chains from one sample in a study of T-cell memory formation after mild COVID-19. TCRdb used MiXCR to reprocess the 5' RACE reads, holding one entry per CDR3 protein. The sample consists of around 80,000 distinct CDR3 sequences, approximately 15% of them appearing once. Sequencing was carried out using PBMCs or a T cell subset sorted from them (not recorded which). These receptors originate from an adult woman who had mild COVID-19 (a few samples of this study predate the infection). Cell type and time point are not known. The CDR3 runs from the conserved cysteine through the conserved F or W. A D gene is named only where the DNA matches it firmly. Expanded clones are given a class, and other clones once, few, many or no size at all.

v_call	clone_size	d_call	j_call	cdr3_nt	cdr3_aa
TRBV5-1	few	.	TRBJ2-7	TGCGCCAGCAGCTTGGCTTCTAAGGCCGGGAGCCGCCCCAACTACGAGCAGTACTTC	CASSLASKAGSRPNYEQYF
TRBV29-1	few	.	TRBJ2-3	TGCAGCGTCCGACTGATCACAGATACGCAGTATTTT	CSVRLITDTQYF
TRBV20-1	.	.	TRBJ2-5	TGCAGTGCTTCCATACGGGCCGCCCCGTACCAAGAGACCCAGTACTTC	CSASIRAAPYQETQYF
TRBV7-9	few	.	TRBJ2-2	TGTGCCAGCAGCTTAGGGGTCGACTCCCCACGCACCGGGGAGCTGTTTTTT	CASSLGVDSPRTGELFF
TRBV4-1	.	.	TRBJ1-5	TGCGCCAGCAGCCAAGACCCCCTCAGTTCAGGGCCCCAGCATTTT	CASSQDPLSSGPQHF
TRBV27	.	.	TRBJ1-1	TGTGCCAGCAGTGGGACATGGGGGGACACTGAAGCTTTCTTT	CASSGTWGDTEAFF
TRBV15	few	.	TRBJ2-1	TGTGCCACCAGCAGCGAGGAACTTTCATACAATGAGCAGTTCTTC	CATSSEELSYNEQFF
TRBV10-3	.	.	TRBJ2-7	TGTGCCATCATTTCGATCTGGGCCCCCATTCTCTCCTACGAGCAGTACTTC	CAIISIWAPILSYEQYF
TRBV4-1	.	TRBD2	TRBJ2-7	TGCGCCAGCAGCCCCGGCTGGGGAGGGTACGAGCAGTACTTC	CASSPGWGGYEQYF
TRBV13	few	.	TRBJ2-2	TGTGCCAGCAGTACCCGCGGGAACACCGGGGAGCTGTTTTTT	CASSTRGNTGELFF
TRBV6-6	.	TRBD2	TRBJ2-5	TGTGCCAGCAGTACTAGGACTAGCGGGCAAGAGACCCAGTACTTC	CASSTRTSGQETQYF
TRBV5-6	.	.	TRBJ2-7	TGTGCCAGCAGCTTGGAGCGCCCATTCGGTACCTACGAGCAGTACTTC	CASSLERPFGTYEQYF
TRBV6-5	.	TRBD1	TRBJ1-1	TGTGCCAGCAGTTACTTGACAGGGGGCACTGAAGCTTTCTTT	CASSYLTGGTEAFF
TRBV24-1	.	TRBD1	TRBJ1-5	TGTGCCACCAGTGACGGACAGGGTAGTCAGCCCCAGCATTTT	CATSDGQGSQPQHF
TRBV5-1	few	TRBD1	TRBJ1-1	TGCGCCAGCAGCTTGCGGGGGCTTACAGGGGATTTTAAAGGGACTGAAGCTTTCTTT	CASSLRGLTGDFKGTEAFF
TRBV15	.	.	TRBJ1-1	TGTGCCACCAGCAGCCGAGGTATGGGGGCTGAAGCTTTCTTT	CATSSRGMGAEAFF
TRBV3-1	few	.	TRBJ1-2	TGTGCCAGCAGCCCCGTTGGGGATGATTTCGGCTACACCTTC	CASSPVGDDFGYTF
TRBV29-1	.	.	TRBJ2-3	TGCAGCGGCGAGGCTATATCTAGAGATACGCAGTATTTT	CSGEAISRDTQYF
TRBV27	.	TRBD2	TRBJ2-1	TGTGCCAGCGGACTAGCGGGAGATTACAATGAGCAGTTCTTC	CASGLAGDYNEQFF
TRBV6-4	many	TRBD2	TRBJ2-1	TGTGCCAGCAGTGACTGGACTAGCGGGGGGCCCGACACCCACAATGAGCAGTTCTTC	CASSDWTSGGPDTHNEQFF
TRBV7-3	.	TRBD2	TRBJ2-1	TGTGCCAGCAGCTTAACGGAGGGGAAGCGGGAGAGGGGCAATGAGCAGTTCTTC	CASSLTEGKRERGNEQFF
TRBV3-1	.	.	TRBJ2-7	TGTGCCAGCAGCCAAGATATTGAACCGGGGTACGAGCAGTACTTC	CASSQDIEPGYEQYF
TRBV5-1	many	TRBD1	TRBJ2-7	TGCGCCAGCAGCTCGCAACAGATCTCCGGGACAGGCTACGAGCAGTACTTC	CASSSQQISGTGYEQYF
TRBV7-9	few	.	TRBJ1-5	TGTGCCAGCAGCTTAGCCCCCGGGCATCAGCCCCAGCATTTT	CASSLAPGHQPQHF
TRBV20-1	few	.	TRBJ1-2	TGCAGTGCTAGACGTGGGAGAGGATTGGGCTACACCTTC	CSARRGRGLGYTF
TRBV4-3	many	TRBD2	TRBJ2-1	TGCGCCAGCAGCCAAAAACTAGCGGGAGATCTTACTGAGCAGTTCTTC	CASSQKLAGDLTEQFF
TRBV5-6	.	.	TRBJ2-7	TGTGCCAGCAGCTGGGGGGGACAGGCCACCGGCGAGCAGTACTTC	CASSWGGQATGEQYF
TRBV5-4	.	TRBD2	TRBJ2-1	TGTGCCAGCAGCTTGCCGAGCGGGAGGTACAATGAGCAGTTCTTC	CASSLPSGRYNEQFF
TRBV5-6	few	TRBD2	TRBJ2-3	TGTGCCAGCAGCTTTAATCTAGCGGGAGTTACAGATACGCAGTATTTT	CASSFNLAGVTDTQYF
TRBV3-1	.	TRBD1	TRBJ2-7	TGTGCCAGCAGCCAAGACGGGACAGGGTGGTACGAGCAGTACTTC	CASSQDGTGWYEQYF
TRBV29-1	few	TRBD2	TRBJ2-3	TGCAGCGTCACCGGGACTAGCGGGGTGGTAAGCACAGATACGCAGTATTTT	CSVTGTSGVVSTDTQYF
TRBV10-3	few	.	TRBJ2-3	TGTGCCATCGACGCGGGAAGCACAGATACGCAGTATTTT	CAIDAGSTDTQYF